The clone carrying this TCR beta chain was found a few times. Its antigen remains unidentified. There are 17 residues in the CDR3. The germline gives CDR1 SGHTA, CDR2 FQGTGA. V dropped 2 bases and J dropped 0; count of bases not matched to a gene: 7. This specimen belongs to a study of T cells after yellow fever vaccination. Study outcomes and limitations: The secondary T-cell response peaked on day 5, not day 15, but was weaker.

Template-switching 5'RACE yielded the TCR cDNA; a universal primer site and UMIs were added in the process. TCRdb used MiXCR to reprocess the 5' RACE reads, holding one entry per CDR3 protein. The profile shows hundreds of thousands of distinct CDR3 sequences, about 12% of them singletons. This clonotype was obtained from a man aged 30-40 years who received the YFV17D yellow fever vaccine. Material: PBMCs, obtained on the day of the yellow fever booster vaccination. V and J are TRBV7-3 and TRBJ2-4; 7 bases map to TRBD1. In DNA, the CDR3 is TGTGCCAGCAGCTTAGGCGGACAGGTCCTAGCCAAAAACATTCAGTACTTC. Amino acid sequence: CASSLGGQVLAKNIQYF.